This T cell receptor beta chain is from a study of blood T cell repertoires in COVID-19. With 4 bases clipped from V and 3 bases from J, the junction kept 3 bases outside the gene matches. This CDR3 has 15 residues. The germline CDR1 and CDR2 sequences are KGHSH and LQKENI. Assay: immunoSEQ multiplex PCR; the TCRdb copy retains only in-frame clones and omits some. The sample shows 75,000 to 90,000 clones, about 89% of them seen only once. This clonotype was obtained from a man in his forties or fifties with active or convalescent COVID-19. The chain links TRBV18 to TRBJ2-3; 11 bases fit TRBD2. Sample: peripheral blood. The CDR3, as DNA: TGTGCCAGCTCACTTCCTAGCGGGGGGACAGATACGCAGTATTTT. Translation gives CASSLPSGGTDTQYF.